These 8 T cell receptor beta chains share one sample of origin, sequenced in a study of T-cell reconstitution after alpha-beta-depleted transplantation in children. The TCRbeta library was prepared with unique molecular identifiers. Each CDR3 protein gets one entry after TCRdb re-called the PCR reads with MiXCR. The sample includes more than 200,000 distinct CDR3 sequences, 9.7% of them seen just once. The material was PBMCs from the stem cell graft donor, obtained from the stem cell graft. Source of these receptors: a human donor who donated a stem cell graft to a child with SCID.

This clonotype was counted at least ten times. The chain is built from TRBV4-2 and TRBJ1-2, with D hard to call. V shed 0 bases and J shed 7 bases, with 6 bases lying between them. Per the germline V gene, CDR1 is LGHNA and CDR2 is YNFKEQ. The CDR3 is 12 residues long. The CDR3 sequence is CASSQDVRGYTF. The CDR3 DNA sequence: TGTGCCAGCAGCCAAGATGTCCGTGGCTACACCTTC.

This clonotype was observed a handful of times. The CDR3 sequence is CASSLGTAMNTEAFF. In nucleotides, the CDR3 is TGCGCCAGCAGCTTGGGGACAGCGATGAACACTGAAGCTTTCTTT. The chain uses TRBV5-1 and TRBJ1-1; TRBD1 is a possible D gene (6 bases). V was shortened by 0 bases and J by 0 bases, with 9 bases between the two germline ends. Germline CDR1 is SGHRS and CDR2 is YFSETQ. The CDR3 sequence is 15 residues long.

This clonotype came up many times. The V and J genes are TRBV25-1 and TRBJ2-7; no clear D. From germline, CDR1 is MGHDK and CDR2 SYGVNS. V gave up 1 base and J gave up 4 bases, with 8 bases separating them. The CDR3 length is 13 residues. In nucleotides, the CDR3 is TGTGCCAGCAGTGAATGGAGCACGTACGAGCAGTACTTC. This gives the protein CASSEWSTYEQYF.

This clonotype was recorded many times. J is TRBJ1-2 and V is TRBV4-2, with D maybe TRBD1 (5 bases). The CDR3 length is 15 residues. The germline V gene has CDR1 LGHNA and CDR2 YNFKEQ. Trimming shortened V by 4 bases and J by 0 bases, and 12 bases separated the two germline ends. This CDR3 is CASSPWTHTNYGYTF. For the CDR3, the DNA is TGTGCCAGCAGCCCTTGGACACATACTAACTATGGCTACACCTTC.

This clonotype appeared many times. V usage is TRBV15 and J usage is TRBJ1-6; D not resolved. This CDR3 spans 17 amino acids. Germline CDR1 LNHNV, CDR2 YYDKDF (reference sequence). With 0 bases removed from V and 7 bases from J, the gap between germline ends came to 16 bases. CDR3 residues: CATSRDPRPNGNSPLHF. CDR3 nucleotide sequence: TGTGCCACCAGCAGAGATCCCAGGCCGAATGGGAATTCACCCCTCCACTTT.

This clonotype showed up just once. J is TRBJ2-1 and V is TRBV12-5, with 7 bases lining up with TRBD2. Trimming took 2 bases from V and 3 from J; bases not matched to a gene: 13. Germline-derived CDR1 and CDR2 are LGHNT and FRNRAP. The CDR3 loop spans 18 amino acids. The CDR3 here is CASGLPDPTSYYYNEQFF. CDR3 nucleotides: TGTGCTAGTGGTTTGCCGGACCCGACTAGCTACTACTACAATGAGCAGTTCTTC.

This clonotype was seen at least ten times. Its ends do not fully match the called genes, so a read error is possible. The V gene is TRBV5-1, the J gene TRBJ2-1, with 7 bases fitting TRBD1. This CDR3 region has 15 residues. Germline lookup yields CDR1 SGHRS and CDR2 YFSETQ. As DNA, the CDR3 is TGCGCCAGCCGCTTAGGGACAGACTCCTACAATGAGCAGTTCTTC. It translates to CASRLGTDSYNEQFF.

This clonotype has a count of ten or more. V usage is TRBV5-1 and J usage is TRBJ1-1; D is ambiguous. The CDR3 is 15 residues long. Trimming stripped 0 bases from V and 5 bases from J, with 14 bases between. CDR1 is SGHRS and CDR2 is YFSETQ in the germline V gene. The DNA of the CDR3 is TGCGCCAGCAGCTTGGGTAATAGGGAAAGAACTGAAGCTTTCTTT. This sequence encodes CASSLGNRERTEAFF. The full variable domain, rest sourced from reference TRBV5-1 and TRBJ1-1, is KAGVTQTPRYLIKTRGQQVTLSCSPISGHRSVSWYQQTPGQGLQFLFEYFSETQRNKGNFPGRFSGRQFSNSRSEMNVSTLELGDSALYLCASSLGNRERTEAFFGQGTRLTVV.